One and the same sample provided the 27 T cell receptor beta chains below, sequenced in a study of PD-1 blockade in classical Hodgkin lymphoma. No patient escaped relapse after autologous stem cell transplantation, and brentuximab vedotin exposure varied. Some clones are missing from TCRdb's copy, which holds only in-frame ones; the method was immunoSEQ multiplex PCR. This table has about 75,000 clones, just over 90% appearing once. The sequencing used peripheral blood mononuclear cells (PBMCs), collected at baseline. These receptors were collected from a human donor with classical Hodgkin lymphoma.

This clone was found once. The rearrangement uses TRBV9 and TRBJ2-7; 7 positions match TRBD1. The CDR3 runs 13 residues. Germline CDR1 is SGDLS and CDR2 is YYNGEE. Unmatched junction bases numbered 8, after V lost 7 bases and J lost 4 bases. The CDR3 coding sequence is TGTGCCAGCGCCACAGGGGCGGGTTACGAGCAGTACTTC. Amino acids: CASATGAGYEQYF.

The chain carries TRBV7-8 and TRBJ1-1; D call uncertain. The CDR3 length is 15 residues. Germline CDR1 SGHVS, CDR2 FQNEAQ. The V end lost 2 bases, the J end lost 1 base, and 11 bases lay between the germline ends. CDR3 nucleotide sequence: TGTGCCAGCAGCTTATTTGAGGTTCAGAACACTGAAGCTTTCTTT. It specifies CASSLFEVQNTEAFF.

V is TRBV30 and J is TRBJ2-7; D remains unclear. There are 11 residues in the CDR3. The V and J ends lost 4 bases and 6 bases respectively, with 10 bases between them. Germline V gene data show CDR1 as GTSNPN and CDR2 as SVGIG (reference sequence). CDR3 sequence reads: CAWTNSLEQYF. The CDR3 coding sequence is TGTGCCTGGACCAATAGTCTCGAGCAGTACTTC.

The J gene is TRBJ2-2, the V gene TRBV9; D uncertain. The germline CDR1 and CDR2 sequences are SGDLS and YYNGEE. The CDR3 length is 13 residues. Trimming removed 0 bases from V and 9 bases from J, with 9 bases in between. The CDR3 region has the DNA TGTGCCAGCAGCGTAGAACGACGGAGGGAGCTGTTTTTT. Amino acids: CASSVERRRELFF.

The chain's CDR3 is CASSPPSGDYGYTF. CDR3 nucleotides: TGTGCCAGCAGCCCCCCCTCCGGAGACTATGGCTACACCTTC. The V and J genes are TRBV28 and TRBJ1-2; no definite D call. Per the germline V gene, CDR1 is MDHEN and CDR2 is SYDVKM. V lost 6 bases and J 3 bases, leaving 14 bases between the germline ends. This CDR3 is built from 14 residues.

J is TRBJ1-4 and V is TRBV18; D possibly corresponds to TRBD1 (5 bases). Trimming cost V 3 bases and J 7 bases, with 12 bases left between them. The CDR3 consists of 14 residues. Germline lookup yields CDR1 KGHSH and CDR2 LQKENI. CDR3 DNA: TGTGCCAGCTCACCGACAGACGCCTCTGAAAAACTGTTTTTT. Protein product: CASSPTDASEKLFF.

This chain links TRBV28 with TRBJ1-2, with a weak D call TRBD1 (5 bases). Between the trimmed V and J ends, which lost 4 bases and 5 bases, there was a span of 29 bases. This CDR3 contains 19 residues. Germline loops: CDR1 MDHEN, CDR2 SYDVKM. The CDR3: CASSSPQTGTSLARYGYTF. In DNA, the CDR3 is TGTGCCAGCAGTTCACCACAAACCGGGACCTCCCTGGCGAGGTATGGCTACACCTTC.

A single count supports this clone. This rearrangement joins TRBV6-5 to TRBJ2-7, with D uncertain. Trimming took off 2 bases at V and 3 bases at J, with 2 bases between the two ends. The CDR3 is 11 residues long. CDR1 is MNHEY and CDR2 is SVGAGI in the germline V gene. CDR3 in DNA: TGTGCCAGCAGTTACCTCTACGAGCAGTACTTC. Amino acid sequence: CASSYLYEQYF.

This clone was counted a single time. The chain links TRBV10-1 to TRBJ1-5; D unresolved. The V end lost 8 bases, the J end lost 0 bases, and 14 bases lay between the germline ends. The CDR3 has 15 amino acids. In germline, CDR1 is WNHNN, CDR2 SYGVQD (reference sequence). In DNA, the CDR3 is TGCGCCAGCGAGGCCAGAGCTTATAGCAATCAGCCCCAGCATTTT. Translated, it gives CASEARAYSNQPQHF.

This chain joins TRBV6-5 and TRBJ2-3; 7 positions match TRBD1. CDR3 length equals 14 residues. Germline V lookup: CDR1 MNHEY, CDR2 SVGAGI. After removal of 4 bases from V and 2 bases from J, the junction contained 3 bases not matched to a gene. The chain's CDR3 is CASSSDRLTDTQYF. For the CDR3, the DNA is TGTGCCAGCAGTTCGGACAGGCTCACAGATACGCAGTATTTT.

The genes are TRBV9 and TRBJ2-3; 7 bases match TRBD2. Germline-derived CDR1 and CDR2 are SGDLS and YYNGEE. This CDR3 has 13 amino acids. Trimming cost V 4 bases and J 3 bases; bases outside gene matches: 2. DNA for the CDR3: TGTGCCAGCAGCACCGGGGGGACAGATACGCAGTATTTT. It yields the protein CASSTGGTDTQYF. Full variable domain (remainder filled in from reference TRBV9 and TRBJ2-3): DSGVTQTPKHLITATGQRVTLRCSPRSGDLSVYWYQQSLDQGLQFLIQYYNGEERAKGNILERFSAQQFPDLHSELNLSSLELGDSALYFCASSTGGTDTQYFGPGTRLTVL.

The chain links TRBV7-2 to TRBJ1-3; the D is unclear. V was trimmed by 4 bases and J by 0 bases, leaving 7 bases between them. CDR1 is SGHTA, CDR2 FQGNSA, per germline. There are 14 residues in the CDR3. DNA of the CDR3: TGTGCCAGCAGCTGGAGTGTCTCTGGAAACACCATATATTTT. Translation gives CASSWSVSGNTIYF.

The rearrangement joins TRBV28 to TRBJ1-5; the D is unclear. The germline CDR1 and CDR2 sequences are MDHEN and SYDVKM. The V and J ends lost 6 bases and 11 bases respectively, with 17 bases between them. The CDR3 loop spans 13 amino acids. CDR3 nucleotides: TGTGCCAGCAGCCGTGGCCAAAATCAAGCCCAGCATTTT. Its translation: CASSRGQNQAQHF. Based on the CDR3 plus reference TRBV28 and TRBJ1-5, the full variable domain is DVKVTQSSRYLVKRTGEKVFLECVQDMDHENMFWYRQDPGLGLRLIYFSYDVKMKEKGDIPEGYSVSREKKERFSLILESASTNQTSMYLCASSRGQNQAQHFGDGTRLSIL.

This rearrangement joins TRBV19 to TRBJ1-1; D uncertain. The CDR3 sequence is 14 residues long. Between the trimmed V and J ends, which lost 3 bases and 2 bases, there was a span of 10 bases. Germline V gene sequence: CDR1 LNHDA, CDR2 SQIVND (reference sequence). CDR3 bases: TGTGCCAGTAGTATTCGGGCCGATAACACTGAAGCTTTCTTT. It translates to CASSIRADNTEAFF.

This chain joins TRBV27 and TRBJ2-7, with D perhaps matching TRBD2 (6 bases). CDR1 MNHEY and CDR2 SMNVEV come from the germline V gene (reference sequence). CDR3 length: 15 residues. Trimming pared 8 bases from V and 1 base from J, leaving 18 bases between. DNA of the CDR3: TGTGCCAGCTCATATGGGGGACTCGGTTCCTACGAGCAGTACTTC. Translation: CASSYGGLGSYEQYF.

The CDR3 region has the DNA TGTGCCAGCAGCGAGGGACTAGCGGGAGACGAGCAGTACTTC. Translated, it gives CASSEGLAGDEQYF. The chain employs TRBV5-6 and TRBJ2-7, with 14 bases lining up with TRBD2. Germline assignment: CDR1 SGHDT and CDR2 YYEEEE. After removal of 4 bases from V and 5 bases from J, the junction contained 2 bases not matched to a gene. The CDR3 loop spans 14 amino acids.

The gene calls are TRBV9 and TRBJ1-4; TRBD1 agrees at 9 bases. The trim removed 0 bases at V and 8 bases at J, leaving 11 bases unmatched. The CDR3 runs 17 residues. Germline assignment: CDR1 SGDLS and CDR2 YYNGEE. CDR3 coding DNA: TGTGCCAGCAGCGTAGGGGACAGGGCTTGGGATGGGGAAAAACTGTTTTTT. Encoded protein: CASSVGDRAWDGEKLFF. The full variable domain, with the rest looked up from reference TRBV9 and TRBJ1-4, is DSGVTQTPKHLITATGQRVTLRCSPRSGDLSVYWYQQSLDQGLQFLIQYYNGEERAKGNILERFSAQQFPDLHSELNLSSLELGDSALYFCASSVGDRAWDGEKLFFGSGTQLSVL.

This chain links TRBV7-9 with TRBJ2-7; TRBD2 is a possible D gene (7 bases). Germline values: CDR1 SEHNR, CDR2 FQNEAQ (reference sequence). V lost 4 bases to trimming and J lost 3 bases, with 22 bases between them. The CDR3 runs to 17 residues. The CDR3 protein is CASSSSGGGDWNYEQYF. CDR3 DNA: TGTGCCAGCAGCTCCTCCGGAGGGGGGGACTGGAACTACGAGCAGTACTTC.

This clone appeared a single time. The genes are TRBV21-1 and TRBJ2-7. TRBV21-1 is a pseudogene segment. There are 16 residues in the CDR3. The CDR3 bases are TGTGCCAGCAGCAAAATCGAAAGAGACGGCGACTACGAGCAGTACTTC. It translates to CASSKIERDGDYEQYF.

The chain couples TRBV21-1 to TRBJ2-3; the table's D call, TRBD2, was not checked against the DNA. TRBV21-1 is a recognized pseudogene. The CDR3 extends over 17 amino acids. CDR3 in amino acids: CASSKELAGTNTDTQYF. DNA for the CDR3: TGTGCCAGCAGCAAAGAGCTAGCGGGCACGAACACAGATACGCAGTATTTT.

This clone was recorded only once. CDR3 region: CASSLSLSGIGEKLFF. Here the CDR3 DNA reads TGTGCCAGCAGTTTAAGTCTCTCAGGGATTGGTGAAAAACTGTTTTTT. The chain uses TRBV27 and TRBJ1-4; weak D call: TRBD1 (5 bases). The CDR3 has 16 amino acids. Trimming cost V 2 bases and J 7 bases, with 17 bases left between them. Germline values: CDR1 MNHEY, CDR2 SMNVEV (reference sequence).

This chain links TRBV6-6 with TRBJ2-7; 8 nucleotides agree with TRBD1. CDR1 and CDR2 (germline): MNHNY, SVGAGI (reference sequence). V dropped 8 bases and J dropped 9; count of bases not matched to a gene: 12. The CDR3 is made up of 13 amino acids. CDR3: CASHEVRQGLQYF. The CDR3 DNA sequence: TGTGCCAGCCACGAGGTCAGACAGGGGCTGCAGTACTTC.

The chain recombines TRBV29-1 with TRBJ1-3; D is uncertain. The V end was cut by 6 bases, the J end by 7 bases, with 13 bases between. The germline V gene encodes CDR1 SQVTM and CDR2 ANQGSEA. The CDR3 loop spans 12 amino acids. In nucleotides, the CDR3 is TGCAGCGTACTACTACTTTGGAACACCATATATTTT. This encodes CSVLLLWNTIYF.

The chain joins TRBV29-1 to TRBJ2-5; D remains unclear. Germline lookup yields CDR1 SQVTM and CDR2 ANQGSEA. Trimming left V 4 bases short and J 0 bases short, with 9 bases between. This CDR3 spans 13 amino acids. The CDR3 loop is CSVAQEYQETQYF. DNA of the CDR3: TGCAGCGTTGCTCAGGAATACCAAGAGACCCAGTACTTC.

V is TRBV5-6 and J is TRBJ2-7; maybe TRBD1 (5 bases). V lost 4 bases to trimming and J lost 2 bases, with 10 bases between them. CDR1 is SGHDT, CDR2 YYEEEE, per germline. The CDR3 covers 13 residues. This CDR3 reads CASSPDRAYEQYF. CDR3 sequence (DNA): TGTGCCAGCAGCCCCGACAGAGCCTACGAGCAGTACTTC.

The rearrangement joins TRBV27 to TRBJ2-3, with a possible D match to TRBD2 (6 bases). Germline V gene data show CDR1 as MNHEY and CDR2 as SMNVEV (reference sequence). The CDR3 is 12 residues long. Trimming pared 7 bases from V and 5 bases from J, leaving 10 bases between. The CDR3 loop is CASTEEGDTQYF. CDR3 DNA sequence: TGTGCCAGCACCGAGGAGGGAGATACGCAGTATTTT.

The rearrangement uses TRBV19 and TRBJ2-4; 7 nucleotides align to TRBD1. Looked up from germline, CDR1 is LNHDA and CDR2 is SQIVND (reference sequence). The V segment lost 10 bases and the J segment 3 bases; nucleotides outside the gene matches: 12. The CDR3 is 15 amino acids. The DNA of the CDR3 is TGTGCCACAGGGACAGCGACTAATGGCAAAAACATTCAGTACTTC. Residues: CATGTATNGKNIQYF.